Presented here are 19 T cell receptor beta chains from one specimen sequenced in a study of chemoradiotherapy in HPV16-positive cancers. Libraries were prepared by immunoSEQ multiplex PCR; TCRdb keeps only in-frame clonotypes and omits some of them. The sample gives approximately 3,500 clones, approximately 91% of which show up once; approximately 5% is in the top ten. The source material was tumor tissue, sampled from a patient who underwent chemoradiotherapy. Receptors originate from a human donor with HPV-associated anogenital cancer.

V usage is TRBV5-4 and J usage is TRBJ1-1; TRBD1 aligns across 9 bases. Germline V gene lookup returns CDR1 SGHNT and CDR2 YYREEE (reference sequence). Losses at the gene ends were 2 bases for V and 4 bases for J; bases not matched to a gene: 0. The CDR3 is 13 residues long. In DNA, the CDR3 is TGTGCCAGCAGCTTACAGGGGGCCACTGAAGCTTTCTTT. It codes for CASSLQGATEAFF.

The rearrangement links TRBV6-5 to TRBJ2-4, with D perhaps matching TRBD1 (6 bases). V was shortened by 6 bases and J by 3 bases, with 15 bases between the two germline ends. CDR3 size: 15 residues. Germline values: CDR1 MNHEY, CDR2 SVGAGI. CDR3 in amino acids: CASRPLDSGKNIQYF. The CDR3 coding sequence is TGTGCCAGCAGACCCTTGGACAGTGGCAAAAACATTCAGTACTTC.

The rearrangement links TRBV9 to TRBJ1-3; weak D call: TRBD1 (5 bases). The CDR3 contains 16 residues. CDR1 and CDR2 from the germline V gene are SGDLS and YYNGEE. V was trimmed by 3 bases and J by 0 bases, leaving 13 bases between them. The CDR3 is CASSGGGFSSGNTIYF. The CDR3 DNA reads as TGTGCCAGCAGCGGGGGGGGATTTAGCTCTGGAAACACCATATATTTT.

The CDR3 DNA follows: TGTGCCAGCAGCTTAGATGGTAGGGCCCAAGAGACCCAGTACTTC. Its protein is CASSLDGRAQETQYF. The genes are TRBV11-2 and TRBJ2-5, with no clear D. The CDR3 is 15 residues long. Germline V gives CDR1 SGHAT, CDR2 FQNNGV. The ends were cut back, 0 bases at V and 1 base at J, with 9 bases in the middle.

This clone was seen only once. CDR3 coding DNA: TGTGCCGCAGGGGGGGGCGGCAATCAGCCCCAGCATTTT. The encoded protein is CAAGGGGNQPQHF. The chain recombines TRBV27 with TRBJ1-5; 7 nucleotides match TRBD1. The germline V gene encodes CDR1 MNHEY and CDR2 SMNVEV (reference sequence). Unmatched junction bases numbered 6, after V lost 11 bases and J lost 2 bases. The length of the CDR3 is 13 residues.

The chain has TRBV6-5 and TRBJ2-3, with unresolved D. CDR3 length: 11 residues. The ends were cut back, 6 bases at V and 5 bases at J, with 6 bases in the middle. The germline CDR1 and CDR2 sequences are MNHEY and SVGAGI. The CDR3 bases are TGTGCCAGCAGCCGTGAAGATACGCAGTATTTT. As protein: CASSREDTQYF.

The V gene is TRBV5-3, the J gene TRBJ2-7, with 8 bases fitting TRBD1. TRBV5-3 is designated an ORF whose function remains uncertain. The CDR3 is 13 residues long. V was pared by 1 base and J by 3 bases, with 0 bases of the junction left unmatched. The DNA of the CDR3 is TGTGCCAGAAGCTTGACAGGGGGCTACGAGCAGTACTTC. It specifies CARSLTGGYEQYF.

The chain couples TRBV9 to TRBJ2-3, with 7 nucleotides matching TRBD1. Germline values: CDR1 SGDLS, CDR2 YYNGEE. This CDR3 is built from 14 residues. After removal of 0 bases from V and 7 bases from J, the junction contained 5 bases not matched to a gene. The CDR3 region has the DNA TGTGCCAGCAGCGTAGCGGGACAGTCGCATACGCAGTATTTT. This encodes CASSVAGQSHTQYF.

The DNA for the CDR3 is TGTGCCAGCAGTAAGGACAGGGGAGAGACCCAGTACTTC. Translated, it gives CASSKDRGETQYF. The rearrangement links TRBV11-2 to TRBJ2-5; 9 nucleotides line up with TRBD1. Unmatched junction bases numbered 3, after V lost 6 bases and J lost 4 bases. The CDR3 loop spans 13 amino acids. Germline V gives CDR1 SGHAT, CDR2 FQNNGV.

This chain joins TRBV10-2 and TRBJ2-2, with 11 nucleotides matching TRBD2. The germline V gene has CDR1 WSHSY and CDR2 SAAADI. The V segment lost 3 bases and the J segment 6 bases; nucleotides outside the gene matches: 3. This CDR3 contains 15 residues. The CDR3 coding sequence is TGCGCCAGCAGTGAAGGACTAGCGGGTTCCGGGGAGCTGTTTTTT. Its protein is CASSEGLAGSGELFF.

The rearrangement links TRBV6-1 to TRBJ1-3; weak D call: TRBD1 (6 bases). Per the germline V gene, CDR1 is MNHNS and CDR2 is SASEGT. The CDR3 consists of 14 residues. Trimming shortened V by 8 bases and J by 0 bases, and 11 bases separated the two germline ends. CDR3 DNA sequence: TGTGCCAGCCGGACAGCCACCTCTGGAAACACCATATATTTT. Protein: CASRTATSGNTIYF.

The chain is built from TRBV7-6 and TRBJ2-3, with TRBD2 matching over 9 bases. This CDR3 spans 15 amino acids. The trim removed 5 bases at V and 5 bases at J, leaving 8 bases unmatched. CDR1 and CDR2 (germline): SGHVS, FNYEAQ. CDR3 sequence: CASSPLAGEGDTQYF. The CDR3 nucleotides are TGTGCCAGCAGCCCCTTAGCGGGAGAGGGAGATACGCAGTATTTT.

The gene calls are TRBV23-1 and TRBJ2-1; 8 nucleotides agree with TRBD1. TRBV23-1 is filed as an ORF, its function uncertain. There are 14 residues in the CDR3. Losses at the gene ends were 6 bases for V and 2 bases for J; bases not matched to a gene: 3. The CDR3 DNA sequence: TGCGCCAGCAGCTCGGACAGGGCCTACAATGAGCAGTTCTTC. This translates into CASSSDRAYNEQFF.

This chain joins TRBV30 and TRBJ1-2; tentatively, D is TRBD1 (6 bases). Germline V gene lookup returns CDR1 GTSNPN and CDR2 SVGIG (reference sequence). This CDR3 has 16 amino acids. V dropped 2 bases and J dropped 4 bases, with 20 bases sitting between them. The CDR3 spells CAWSFTGTLGAYGYTF. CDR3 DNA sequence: TGTGCCTGGAGTTTCACCGGGACATTGGGGGCCTATGGCTACACCTTC.

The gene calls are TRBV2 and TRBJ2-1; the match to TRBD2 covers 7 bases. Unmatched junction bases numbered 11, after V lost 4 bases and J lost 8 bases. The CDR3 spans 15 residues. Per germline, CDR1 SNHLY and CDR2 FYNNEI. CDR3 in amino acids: CASSGGSGFGDEQFF. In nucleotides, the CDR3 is TGTGCCAGCAGTGGTGGTAGCGGGTTTGGCGATGAGCAGTTCTTC.

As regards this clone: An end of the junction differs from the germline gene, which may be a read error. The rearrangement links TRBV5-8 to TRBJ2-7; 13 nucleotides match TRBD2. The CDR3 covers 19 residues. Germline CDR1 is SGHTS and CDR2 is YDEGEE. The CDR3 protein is CASSLVRPGRLAGGYEQYF. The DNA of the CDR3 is TGTGCCAGCAGTTTGGTTAGACCAGGGAGACTAGCGGGAGGCTACGAGCAGTACTTC. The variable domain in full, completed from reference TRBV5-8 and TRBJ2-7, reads EAGVTQSPTHLIKTRGQQATLRCSPISGHTSVYWYQQALGLGLQFLLWYDEGEERNRGNFPPRFSGRQFPNYSSELNVNALELEDSALYLCASSLVRPGRLAGGYEQYFGPGTRLTVT.

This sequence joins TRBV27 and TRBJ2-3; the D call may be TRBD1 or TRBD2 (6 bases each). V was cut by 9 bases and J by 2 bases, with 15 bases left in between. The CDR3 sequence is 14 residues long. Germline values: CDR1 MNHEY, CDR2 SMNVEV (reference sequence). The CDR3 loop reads CASSPGAHTDTQYF. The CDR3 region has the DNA TGTGCCAGTTCTCCGGGGGCCCACACAGATACGCAGTATTTT.

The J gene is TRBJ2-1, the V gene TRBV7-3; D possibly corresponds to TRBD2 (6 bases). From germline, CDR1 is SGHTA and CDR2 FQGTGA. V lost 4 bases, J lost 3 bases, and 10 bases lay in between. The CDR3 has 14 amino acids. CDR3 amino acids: CASSSQGLYNEQFF. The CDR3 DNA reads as TGTGCCAGCAGCTCGCAGGGACTCTACAATGAGCAGTTCTTC.

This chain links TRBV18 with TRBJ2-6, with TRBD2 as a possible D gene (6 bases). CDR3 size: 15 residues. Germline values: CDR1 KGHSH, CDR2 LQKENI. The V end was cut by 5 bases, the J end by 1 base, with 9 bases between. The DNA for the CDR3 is TGTGCCAGCTCAGCTGGGGGGTCTGGGGCCAACGTCCTGACTTTC. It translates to CASSAGGSGANVLTF. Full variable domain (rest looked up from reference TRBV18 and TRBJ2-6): NAGVMQNPRHLVRRRGQEARLRCSPMKGHSHVYWYRQLPEEGLKFMVYLQKENIIDESGMPKERFSAEFPKEGPSILRIQQVVRGDSAAYFCASSAGGSGANVLTFGAGSRLTVL.